These T cell receptor beta chains were read from a single sample in a study of shared clonotypes between healthy human individuals. The table came from immunoSEQ multiplex PCR; TCRdb's copy has only in-frame clones and leaves some out. The sample yields 550,000 to 800,000 clones, less than 95% seen once. The sample comprised memory CD8+ T cells from PBMCs. The receptor set was obtained from a man aged 18 to 35 in good health. Some clones in this sample may be carry-over from other donors' samples. The CDR3 runs from the conserved cysteine through the conserved F or W. Fields, in order: D gene, clone size, J gene, CDR3 length, V gene, CDR3 protein, CDR3 DNA. D genes are given only for firm matches. Clone size is given for some rows only: seen once, a few or many times, or a class if the clone is expanded.

>TRBD1|NA|TRBJ1-1|16|TRBV7-9
CASSPRTGTGGSEAFF
TGTGCCAGCAGCCCAAGAACAGGGACAGGGGGCTCTGAAGCTTTCTTT
>TRBD1|NA|TRBJ1-4|16|TRBV28
CASSPPGRGRNEKLFF
TGTGCCAGCAGTCCCCCGGGCAGGGGGCGGAATGAAAAACTGTTTTTT
>NA|NA|TRBJ1-3|14|TRBV2
CASSDGYSGNTIYF
TGTGCCAGCAGTGATGGGTACAGCGGAAACACCATATATTTT
>NA|NA|TRBJ2-6|15|TRBV4-3
CASSQGRQGANVLTF
TGCGCCAGCAGCCAAGGGAGACAGGGGGCCAACGTCCTGACTTTC
>NA|NA|TRBJ1-1|13|TRBV15
CATSRASATEAFF
TGTGCCACCAGCAGAGCTTCCGCCACTGAAGCTTTCTTT
>NA|once|TRBJ2-7|14|TRBV28
CASSPAPGYHEQYF
TGTGCCAGCAGTCCCGCCCCGGGCTACCACGAGCAGTACTTC
>NA|NA|TRBJ1-1|13|TRBV27
CASSLGTATEAFF
TGTGCCAGCAGTTTAGGCACTGCCACTGAAGCTTTCTTT
>NA|NA|TRBJ2-5|15|TRBV5-1
CASTLAGVNLETQYF
TGCGCCAGCACTCTGGCAGGGGTTAACCTAGAGACCCAGTACTTC
>NA|NA|TRBJ2-7|13|TRBV10-2
CASSDRGPYEQYF
TGCGCCAGCAGTGATCGGGGCCCCTACGAGCAGTACTTC
>TRBD2|NA|TRBJ2-1|14|TRBV7-6
CASSRTSTWDEQFF
TGTGCCAGCAGCCGGACTAGCACCTGGGATGAGCAGTTCTTC
>TRBD2|NA|TRBJ2-1|16|TRBV5-1
CASSLGLADSYNEQFF
TGCGCCAGCAGCCTAGGACTAGCGGACTCCTACAATGAGCAGTTCTTC
>NA|once|TRBJ2-2|13|TRBV6-6
CASSPRGAGELFF
TGTGCCAGCAGTCCCAGGGGGGCCGGGGAGCTGTTTTTT
>NA|NA|TRBJ2-7|14|TRBV6-5
CASSYRGQPTEQYF
TGTGCCAGCAGTTACAGAGGACAGCCTACGGAGCAGTACTTC
>NA|NA|TRBJ2-5|12|TRBV29-1
CSGGAAVQTQYF
TGCAGCGGGGGTGCGGCGGTGCAGACCCAGTACTTC
>NA|NA|TRBJ1-5|15|TRBV7-9
CASSLDASLNQPQHF
TGTGCCAGCAGCTTAGACGCCAGCCTGAATCAGCCCCAGCATTTT
>NA|NA|TRBJ1-5|13|TRBV27
CASSLSPPQPQHF
TGTGCCAGCAGTTTATCCCCCCCCCAGCCCCAGCATTTT
>NA|NA|TRBJ2-7|10|TRBV20-1
CSAPYYEQYF
TGCAGTGCTCCCTACTACGAGCAGTACTTC
>NA|NA|TRBJ2-1|15|TRBV5-8
CASSLESYSYNEQFF
TGTGCCAGCAGCTTGGAATCCTACTCCTACAATGAGCAGTTCTTC
>TRBD1|NA|TRBJ2-2|14|TRBV6-6
CASFRDSGTGELFF
TGTGCCAGCTTTAGGGACAGCGGAACCGGGGAGCTGTTTTTT
>NA|NA|TRBJ2-7|13|TRBV29-1
CSVELGQPYEQYF
TGCAGCGTTGAATTAGGACAGCCGTACGAGCAGTACTTC
>NA|NA|TRBJ2-3|19|TRBV7-6
CASSLSPGLSGVSTDTQYF
TGTGCCAGCAGCTTAAGCCCCGGACTTAGCGGCGTTAGCACAGATACGCAGTATTTT
>TRBD1|NA|TRBJ2-4|16|TRBV6-6
CASSQGQGRAKNIQYF
TGTGCCAGCAGCCAGGGACAGGGTCGAGCCAAAAACATTCAGTACTTC
>NA|NA|TRBJ1-5|15|TRBV27
CASRGGFGSNQPQHF
TGTGCCAGCAGGGGAGGGTTTGGTAGCAATCAGCCCCAGCATTTT
>NA|NA|TRBJ2-1|13|TRBV6-4
CASSDTSEGEQFF
TGTGCCAGCAGTGACACTTCAGAGGGAGAGCAGTTCTTC
>NA|few|TRBJ1-1|13|TRBV9
CASSDDRNTEAFF
TGTGCCAGCAGCGACGACAGAAACACTGAAGCTTTCTTT
>TRBD2|once|TRBJ2-7|15|TRBV9
CASSPLAGVSYEQYF
TGTGCCAGCAGCCCTTTGGCGGGAGTTTCCTACGAGCAGTACTTC
>NA|NA|TRBJ1-1|14|TRBV6-4
CASSKTIMNTEAFF
TGTGCCAGCAGTAAGACCATCATGAACACTGAAGCTTTCTTT
>NA|NA|TRBJ2-5|14|TRBV12-5
CASGKGTEQETQYF
TGTGCTAGTGGTAAAGGGACTGAACAAGAGACCCAGTACTTC
>NA|once|TRBJ2-5|18|TRBV7-6
CASSLSIERELTQETQYF
TGTGCCAGCAGCTTATCAATCGAACGGGAGCTAACCCAAGAGACCCAGTACTTC
>NA|NA|TRBJ2-1|12|TRBV2
CASSERGGEQFF
TGTGCCAGCAGTGAGAGGGGTGGTGAGCAGTTCTTC
>NA|few|TRBJ2-7|14|TRBV9
CASSSGTAVYEQYF
TGTGCCAGCAGCTCCGGGACGGCCGTCTACGAGCAGTACTTC
>NA|NA|TRBJ2-7|12|TRBV5-1
CASSLRASEQYF
TGCGCCAGCAGCTTGAGAGCTTCCGAGCAGTACTTC
>NA|NA|TRBJ2-3|18|TRBV9
CASSVSVTSDRSPDTQYF
TGTGCCAGCAGCGTTTCCGTGACTAGTGACAGAAGCCCAGATACGCAGTATTTT
>NA|NA|TRBJ1-5|17|TRBV12-2
CASRFRGTNYSNQPQHF
TGTGCAAGTCGCTTTAGGGGGACTAACTATAGCAATCAGCCCCAGCATTTT
>NA|NA|TRBJ2-4|15|TRBV10-3
CAISDMRDAKNIQYF
TGTGCCATCAGTGATATGCGGGACGCTAAAAACATTCAGTACTTC
>NA|NA|TRBJ2-1|13|TRBV6-1
CASSVNGHNEQFF
TGTGCCAGCAGCGTAAATGGCCACAATGAGCAGTTCTTC
>TRBD1|once|TRBJ2-7|15|TRBV27
CASSFHGTGAYEQYF
TGTGCCAGCAGTTTCCACGGGACAGGGGCTTACGAGCAGTACTTC
>TRBD1|NA|TRBJ1-1|15|TRBV29-1
CSAGQSGSMNTEAFF
TGCAGCGCGGGACAGTCCGGTTCGATGAACACTGAAGCTTTCTTT
>NA|NA|TRBJ2-5|13|TRBV14
CASSQGRRETQYF
TGTGCCAGCAGCCAAGGTCGTAGGGAGACCCAGTACTTC
>TRBD2|NA|TRBJ2-7|16|TRBV5-1
CASSLVLAGGNSEQYF
TGCGCCAGCAGCTTGGTTTTAGCGGGAGGGAATTCCGAGCAGTACTTC
>TRBD1|NA|TRBJ1-2|17|TRBV4-1
CASSQVQGPTGGYGYTF
TGCGCCAGCAGCCAAGTGCAGGGACCGACAGGGGGCTATGGCTACACCTTC
>NA|NA|TRBJ1-4|14|TRBV6-5
CASSYSQGYEKLFF
TGTGCCAGCAGTTACTCTCAGGGATACGAAAAACTGTTTTTT
>NA|NA|TRBJ1-4|14|TRBV28
CASMTRVGNEKLFF
TGTGCCAGCATGACCAGGGTTGGTAATGAAAAACTGTTTTTT
>TRBD2|NA|TRBJ2-1|15|TRBV5-1
CASSPPGGGNNEQFF
TGCGCCAGCAGCCCCCCGGGCGGGGGTAACAATGAGCAGTTCTTC